Listed below are T cell receptor beta chains from one sample, sequenced in a study of persistence of HIV-infected CD4 T cells. Assay used: immunoSEQ multiplex PCR; TCRdb lists only in-frame clones, some missing. The sample gives over 35,000 clones, just over 90% of which show up once; around 2% is in the top ten. Their antigens are not known. Sequences were derived from CD4+ T cells sorted from PBMCs after approximately 20-hour stimulation, sampled from a patient who received antiretroviral therapy. Source of these receptors: an adult man with HIV who was CMV-seropositive. Both conserved end residues are part of each CDR3. Each record gives: D gene, CDR3 length, J gene, V gene, clone size, CDR3 DNA, CDR3 protein. A D gene is named only where the DNA matches it firmly. Size values are once, few and many counts, or a class for expanded clones, and some rows have none.

>.|16|TRBJ2-3|TRBV28|.
TGTGCCAGCAGTTTAGGTCAAACCGCGGGCACAGATACGCAGTATTTT
CASSLGQTAGTDTQYF
>.|17|TRBJ2-1|TRBV4-1|.
TGCGCCAGCAGCCAAGTCGTATTAGCTCCGGGAAGCAATGAGCAGTTCTTC
CASSQVVLAPGSNEQFF
>.|13|TRBJ2-7|TRBV2|.
TGTGCCAGCAACCCAACAGAGAACTACGAGCAGTACTTC
CASNPTENYEQYF
>TRBD2|17|TRBJ2-3|TRBV19|.
TGTGCCAGTAGTATATCGGGTGCTAGCGGGGTCGCAGATACGCAGTATTTT
CASSISGASGVADTQYF
>TRBD2|14|TRBJ2-3|TRBV19|.
TGTGCCAGTAGCGGGGGGGCCAGCACAGATACGCAGTATTTT
CASSGGASTDTQYF
>.|13|TRBJ1-1|TRBV3-1/TRBV3-2|.
TGTGCCAGCAGCCAAAGATCGGGGACTGAAGCTTTCTTT
CASSQRSGTEAFF
>.|16|TRBJ1-2|TRBV6-5|few
TGTGCCAGCAGTTACTCGACTTCAGGGTCTAACTATGGCTACACCTTC
CASSYSTSGSNYGYTF
>.|15|TRBJ2-3|TRBV6-6|.
TGTGCCAGCAGTTACTCGGTAGTTCCCACAGATACGCAGTATTTT
CASSYSVVPTDTQYF
>.|15|TRBJ2-7|TRBV5-5|.
TGTGCCAGCAGCTTGGTACGGGAAGCTACGAACGAGCAGTACTTC
CASSLVREATNEQYF
>.|15|TRBJ1-5|TRBV30|.
TGTGCCTGGAGTCGAGGTGGGGCAGACCATCAGCCCCAGCATTTT
CAWSRGGADHQPQHF
>.|14|TRBJ2-6|TRBV6-4|.
TGTGCCAGCAGTGACGAGGATGGGGCCAACGTCCTGACTTTC
CASSDEDGANVLTF
>.|15|TRBJ1-4|TRBV5-1|.
TGCGCCAGCAGCCCCGTGGGGGGGACTAATGAAAAACTGTTTTTT
CASSPVGGTNEKLFF
>TRBD2|16|TRBJ2-1|TRBV2|.
TGTGCCAGCAGGGGAATGGGACTAGCGGGGGTTAATGAGCAGTTCTTC
CASRGMGLAGVNEQFF
>.|16|TRBJ1-1|TRBV9|.
TGTGCCAGCAGCGCAGAAAATCAGGGGTGGAACACTGAAGCTTTCTTT
CASSAENQGWNTEAFF
>TRBD2|15|TRBJ2-3|TRBV18|.
TGTGCCAGCTCGAAGAGCGGGGGGTTCTCCGATACGCAGTATTTT
CASSKSGGFSDTQYF
>.|17|TRBJ1-4|TRBV13|.
TGTGCCAGCAGCTTAGGACAGACCCTTGGAGGTAATGAAAAACTGTTTTTT
CASSLGQTLGGNEKLFF
>.|13|TRBJ1-2|TRBV6-2/TRBV6-3|.
TGTGCCAGCAGTCCGGACAGTAACTATGGCTACACCTTC
CASSPDSNYGYTF
>.|12|TRBJ2-1|TRBV11-3|.
TGTGCCAGCAGCTTAGAAGTGGATGAGCAGTTCTTC
CASSLEVDEQFF
>.|15|TRBJ1-4|TRBV28|.
TGTGCCAGCAGTTCCGGGGGTGCAACTAATGAAAAACTGTTTTTT
CASSSGGATNEKLFF
>TRBD1|15|TRBJ2-3|TRBV5-8|.
TGTGCCAGCAGCGGACAGGGCCGGGTGACAGATACGCAGTATTTT
CASSGQGRVTDTQYF
>.|14|TRBJ1-5|TRBV6-1|.
TGTGCCAGCAGTGAAGTGTATAGCAATCAGCCCCAGCATTTT
CASSEVYSNQPQHF
>.|14|TRBJ1-5|TRBV30|.
TGTGCCTACGAATTGAGGGGAGGCAATCAGCCCCAGCATTTT
CAYELRGGNQPQHF
>TRBD2|15|TRBJ2-7|TRBV2|.
TGTGCCAGCAGTGAACTAGCGGGGAAAAACTACGAGCAGTACTTC
CASSELAGKNYEQYF
>.|14|TRBJ2-4|TRBV18|.
TGTGCCAGCTCTCAACAGGGATACAAAAACATTCAGTACTTC
CASSQQGYKNIQYF
>.|13|TRBJ1-2|TRBV4-2|.
TGTGCCAGCAGCCAAGATCTTTCACAGGGCTACACCTTC
CASSQDLSQGYTF
>.|13|TRBJ1-4|TRBV3-1/TRBV3-2|.
TGTGCCAGCAGCCAAGATTTTAATGAAAAACTGTTTTTT
CASSQDFNEKLFF
>.|18|TRBJ1-5|TRBV19|.
TGTGCCAGCAAAACCCCGGGGGCGATATTCGATAGCAATCAGCCCCAGCATTTT
CASKTPGAIFDSNQPQHF
>.|13|TRBJ2-3|TRBV5-1|.
TGCGCCAGCAGCTCTTTCCTAGCAGATACGCAGTATTTT
CASSSFLADTQYF
>.|13|TRBJ1-1|TRBV29-1|.
TGCAGCGTTGAGGGGGGACAGAACACTGAAGCTTTCTTT
CSVEGGQNTEAFF
>TRBD2|16|TRBJ2-3|TRBV19|.
TGTGCCAGTAGCCGCCGGGGGGGGGCGGCCACAGATACGCAGTATTTT
CASSRRGGAATDTQYF
>.|12|TRBJ2-3|TRBV19|.
TGTGCCAGTAGCCGGAACACAGATACGCAGTATTTT
CASSRNTDTQYF
>.|18|TRBJ2-2|TRBV12-5|.
TGTGCTAGTGGTTTCGCGGGGACTCACTCGGTGAACACCGGGGAGCTGTTTTTT
CASGFAGTHSVNTGELFF
>.|12|TRBJ2-1|TRBV29-1|.
TGCAGCGTTGAATTAGAAGGCAATGAGCAGTTCTTC
CSVELEGNEQFF
>.|13|TRBJ1-1|TRBV6-4|few
TGTGCCAGCAGCGCCCACGAGTCGACTGAAGCTTTCTTT
CASSAHESTEAFF
>.|16|TRBJ2-4|TRBV5-4|.
TGTGCCAGCAGCTTCTCCGGGGGCCTGGCCAAAAACATTCAGTACTTC
CASSFSGGLAKNIQYF
>TRBD2|15|TRBJ2-7|TRBV9|.
TGTGCCAGCAGCGTGACTAGCGGGGGAACCTACGAGCAGTACTTC
CASSVTSGGTYEQYF
>TRBD1|13|TRBJ2-7|TRBV11-1|.
TGTGCCAGCAGCAGCGAACAGGGGCGCCAGCAGTACTTC
CASSSEQGRQQYF
>TRBD2|16|TRBJ2-1|TRBV18|.
TGTGCCAGCTCACCAGGGGTGTTAGCGGGTTTTAATGAGCAGTTCTTC
CASSPGVLAGFNEQFF
>.|17|TRBJ2-2|TRBV15|.
TGTGCCACCAGCCCCAACGACGTGGGGGGGGCAGCGGCGGAGCTGTTTTTT
CATSPNDVGGAAAELFF
>.|14|TRBJ2-7|TRBV7-2|.
TGTGCCAGCAGCTACAACCATGGGGGAGACGAGCAGTACTTC
CASSYNHGGDEQYF